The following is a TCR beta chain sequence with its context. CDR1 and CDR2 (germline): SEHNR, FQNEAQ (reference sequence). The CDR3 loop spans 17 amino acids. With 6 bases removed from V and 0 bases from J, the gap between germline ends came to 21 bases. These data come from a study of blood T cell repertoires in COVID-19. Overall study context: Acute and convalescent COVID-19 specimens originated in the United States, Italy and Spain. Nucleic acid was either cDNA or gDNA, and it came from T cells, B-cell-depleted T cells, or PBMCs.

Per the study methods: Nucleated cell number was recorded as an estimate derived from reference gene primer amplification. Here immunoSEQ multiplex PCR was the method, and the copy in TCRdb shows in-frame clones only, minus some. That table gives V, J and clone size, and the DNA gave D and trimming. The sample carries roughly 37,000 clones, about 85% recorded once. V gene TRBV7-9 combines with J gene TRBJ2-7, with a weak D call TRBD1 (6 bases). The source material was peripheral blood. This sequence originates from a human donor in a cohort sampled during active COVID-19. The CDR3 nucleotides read TGTGCCAGCAGAACAAGACAGGCCCTCAATCCCTCCTACGAGCAGTACTTC. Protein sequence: CASRTRQALNPSYEQYF.